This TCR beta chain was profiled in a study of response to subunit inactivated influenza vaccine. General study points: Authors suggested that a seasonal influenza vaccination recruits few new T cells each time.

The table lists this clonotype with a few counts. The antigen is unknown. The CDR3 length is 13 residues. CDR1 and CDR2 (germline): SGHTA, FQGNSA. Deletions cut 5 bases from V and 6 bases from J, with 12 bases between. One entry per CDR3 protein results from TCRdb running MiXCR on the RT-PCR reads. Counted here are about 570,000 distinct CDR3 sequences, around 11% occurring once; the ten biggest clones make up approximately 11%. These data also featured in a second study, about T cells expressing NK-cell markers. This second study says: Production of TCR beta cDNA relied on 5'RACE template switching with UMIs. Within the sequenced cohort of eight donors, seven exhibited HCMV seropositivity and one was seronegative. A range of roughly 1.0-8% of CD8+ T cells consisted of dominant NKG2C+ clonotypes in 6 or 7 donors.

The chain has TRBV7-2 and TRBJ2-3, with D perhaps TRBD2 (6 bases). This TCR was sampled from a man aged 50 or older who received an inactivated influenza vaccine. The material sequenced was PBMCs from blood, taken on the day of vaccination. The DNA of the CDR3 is TGTGCCAGCAGCCCCAAGCGGGCGGATACGCAGTATTTT. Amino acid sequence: CASSPKRADTQYF.